This T cell receptor beta chain was captured by sequencing in a study of T cell repertoires in cytomegalovirus infection. Study at large: Evidence of both CMV infection and a matching HLA type came from public TCR beta signatures.

The count of this clonotype is one. Its specificity is unknown. Whole-study findings and limits: The study identified carriers of CMV plus the relevant HLA from cumulative public TCR beta family frequency. The ex vivo response was dominated by HLA-C-restricted CMV-specific TCR beta clonotypes.

One entry per CDR3 protein results from TCRdb running MiXCR on the reads. In the table there are some 440,000 distinct CDR3 sequences, roughly 31% of which are singletons. V was shortened by 3 bases and J by 4 bases, with 12 bases between the two germline ends. Germline V gene sequence: CDR1 DFQATT, CDR2 SNEGSKA (reference sequence). This CDR3 is built from 13 residues. This chain connects TRBV20-1 to TRBJ1-1, with D tentatively TRBD1 (5 bases). The sample comprised PBMCs. The TCR comes from a human donor in good health (CMV status not recorded). Some clones in this sample may be carry-over from other donors' samples. The DNA for the CDR3 is TGCAGTGCTAGGGGCTCAGGGTTCACTGAAGCTTTCTTT. This encodes CSARGSGFTEAFF.